The 19 T cell receptor beta chains below all came from one sample that was sequenced in a study of T cell repertoires in cytomegalovirus infection. TCRdb re-called the reads with MiXCR, one entry per CDR3 protein. The sample comprises about 830,000 distinct CDR3 sequences, roughly 33% of which are singletons, and 12% rests with the top ten. No antigen has been assigned to these receptors. The starting material was cultured CD8+ T cells from PBMCs, obtained from culture after CMV antigen stimulation. These receptors all stem from a human donor in good health (CMV status not recorded). Some clones in this sample may be carry-over from other donors' samples.

The DNA for the CDR3 is TGTGCCATCAGGGGCGGGCAAGAGACCCAGTACTTC. This translates into CAIRGGQETQYF. J is TRBJ2-5 and V is TRBV10-3; possibly TRBD2 for D (5 bases). The CDR3 runs to 12 residues. Germline V lookup: CDR1 ENHRY, CDR2 SYGVKD. Between the trimmed V and J ends, which lost 6 bases and 2 bases, there was a span of 7 bases.

J is TRBJ1-1 and V is TRBV14, with 10 bases lining up with TRBD1. The CDR3 is made up of 18 amino acids. CDR1 is SGHDN and CDR2 is FVKESK in the germline V gene. V was pared by 1 base and J by 1 base, with 9 bases of the junction left unmatched. Here the CDR3 DNA reads TGTGCCAGCAGCCAAGCGGGACAGGGGCACCCCTCGAACACTGAAGCTTTCTTT. Translation: CASSQAGQGHPSNTEAFF.

There are a few counts of this clonotype. V and J are TRBV6-6 and TRBJ1-2; TRBD1 might be the D (6 bases). Germline CDR1 and CDR2: MNHNY and SVGAGI (reference sequence). V was clipped by 0 bases and J by 4 bases, with 12 bases between them. The CDR3 consists of 15 residues. Here the CDR3 reads CASSYSAQGTYGYTF. The CDR3 coding sequence is TGTGCCAGCAGTTACTCGGCACAGGGTACCTATGGCTACACCTTC.

This chain joins TRBV5-5 and TRBJ2-1, with 8 nucleotides matching TRBD2. Germline V gene data show CDR1 as SGHKS and CDR2 as YYEKEE (reference sequence). The CDR3 runs 16 residues. The V gene end was trimmed by 3 bases and the J gene end by 0 bases; junction bases not matched to a gene: 5. This chain's CDR3 is CASSSGGESSYNEQFF. DNA of the CDR3: TGTGCCAGCAGCTCCGGGGGGGAGAGCTCCTACAATGAGCAGTTCTTC.

The chain recombines TRBV7-6 with TRBJ1-1; D uncertain. From germline, CDR1 is SGHVS and CDR2 FNYEAQ. The length of the CDR3 is 14 residues. The V end was cut by 5 bases, the J end by 0 bases, with 10 bases between. The CDR3 here is CASSDDSMNTEAFF. The CDR3 DNA follows: TGTGCCAGCAGCGACGATTCTATGAACACTGAAGCTTTCTTT. Filled out from reference TRBV7-6 and TRBJ1-1, the complete variable domain reads GAGVSQSPRYKVTKRGQDVALRCDPISGHVSLYWYRQALGQGPEFLTYFNYEAQQDKSGLPNDRFSAERPEGSISTLTIQRTEQRDSAMYRCASSDDSMNTEAFFGQGTRLTVV.

V usage is TRBV7-9 and J usage is TRBJ2-1; 7 bases are shared with TRBD2. The CDR3 totals 15 residues. The V and J ends lost 7 bases and 3 bases, in that order; junction bases with no gene match: 9. Germline V gives CDR1 SEHNR, CDR2 FQNEAQ (reference sequence). This chain's CDR3 is CASTKSGGLYNEQFF. The CDR3 DNA follows: TGTGCCAGCACCAAATCGGGAGGCCTCTACAATGAGCAGTTCTTC.

In this sample, this clonotype turned up a few times. The chain couples TRBV11-1 to TRBJ2-1; possibly TRBD2 for D (6 bases). CDR3 size: 15 residues. Trimming cost V 2 bases and J 4 bases, with 12 bases left between them. In germline, CDR1 is SGHAT, CDR2 FQDESV (reference sequence). The CDR3 is CASSLSQGGYNEQFF. As DNA, the CDR3 is TGTGCCAGCAGCTTATCTCAGGGAGGTTACAATGAGCAGTTCTTC.

The chain is built from TRBV11-3 and TRBJ2-1; possible D gene TRBD1, 6 bases. Germline-derived CDR1 and CDR2 are SGHNT and YENEEA. CDR3 length: 17 residues. Deletions cut 1 base from V and 3 bases from J, with 16 bases between. The CDR3 coding sequence is TGTGCCAGCAGCTTAGGAGTGGGACCGACAGGCTACAATGAGCAGTTCTTC. Translating gives CASSLGVGPTGYNEQFF.

The chain combines TRBV20-1 with TRBJ1-1, with D tentatively TRBD1 (5 bases). The CDR3 extends over 16 amino acids. Germline assignment: CDR1 DFQATT and CDR2 SNEGSKA (reference sequence). Trimming took 0 bases from V and 7 from J, leaving 21 bases between them. The CDR3 DNA reads TGCAGTGCTAGAGATCGGGGGACTCCTTCCATGGGTGAAGCTTTCTTT. It specifies CSARDRGTPSMGEAFF.

This sequence joins TRBV27 and TRBJ2-1; D remains ambiguous. Germline V gives CDR1 MNHEY, CDR2 SMNVEV (reference sequence). The CDR3 runs to 16 residues. V was cut by 5 bases and J by 0 bases, with 14 bases left in between. CDR3 region: CASSPFGENSYNEQFF. In nucleotides, the CDR3 is TGTGCCAGCAGTCCCTTCGGAGAGAACTCCTACAATGAGCAGTTCTTC.

This clonotype has just a few counts. The chain couples TRBV28 to TRBJ1-5, with TRBD1 identical over 11 bases. Germline loops: CDR1 MDHEN, CDR2 SYDVKM. CDR3 length equals 15 residues. J lost 2 bases, V lost 8 bases, and 5 bases had no gene match. The CDR3 is CASGQGARGNQPQHF. The CDR3 DNA reads as TGTGCCAGCGGACAGGGGGCGCGTGGCAATCAGCCCCAGCATTTT.

The chain recombines TRBV4-1 with TRBJ1-5; 11 positions match TRBD1. Germline loops: CDR1 MGHRA, CDR2 YSYEKL. The CDR3 contains 17 residues. V was clipped by 0 bases and J by 4 bases; unmatched bases: 5. The CDR3 loop is CASSQDRTGGVNQPQHF. Written as DNA, the CDR3 is TGCGCCAGCAGCCAAGACCGGACAGGGGGCGTAAATCAGCCCCAGCATTTT.

V and J are TRBV6-1 and TRBJ1-5, with D perhaps matching TRBD1 (5 bases). The CDR3 runs 16 residues. V lost 1 base to trimming and J lost 3 bases, with 13 bases between them. CDR1 is MNHNS, CDR2 SASEGT, per germline. As DNA, the CDR3 is TGTGCCAGCAGTGAAGAACGACAGCCTACCAATCAGCCCCAGCATTTT. Encoded protein: CASSEERQPTNQPQHF.

This clonotype was observed a few times. The chain uses TRBV27 and TRBJ2-4; no reliable D call. Germline V CDR1 and CDR2: MNHEY, SMNVEV (reference sequence). There are 13 residues in the CDR3. V lost 5 bases, J lost 7 bases, and 12 bases lay in between. CDR3 sequence: CASSPLIGNIQYF. The CDR3, as DNA: TGTGCCAGCAGTCCCCTCATAGGGAACATTCAGTACTTC.

This clonotype has at least ten counts. The V gene is TRBV7-6, the J gene TRBJ2-1, with 13 bases matching TRBD2. V was clipped by 1 base and J by 8 bases; unmatched bases: 11. Germline loops: CDR1 SGHVS, CDR2 FNYEAQ. This CDR3 region has 18 residues. In nucleotides, the CDR3 is TGTGCCAGCAGCTTAGTCGGGACTAGCGGGGTCCTGGGGGATGAGCAGTTCTTC. Amino acid sequence: CASSLVGTSGVLGDEQFF.

The genes are TRBV7-4 and TRBJ2-2, with a tentative D call TRBD1 (5 bases). This CDR3 is 15 amino acids long. Per germline, CDR1 SGHVT and CDR2 SQSDAQ. Trimming cost V 4 bases and J 3 bases, with 12 bases left between them. This chain's CDR3 is CASSYGGRDTGELFF. The CDR3 DNA reads TGTGCCAGCAGCTACGGCGGCAGGGACACCGGGGAGCTGTTTTTT. The whole variable domain, remainder taken from reference TRBV7-4 and TRBJ2-2, is GAGVSQSPRYKVAKRGRDVALRCDSISGHVTLYWYRQTLGQGSEVLTYSQSDAQRDKSGRPSGRFSAERPERSVSTLKIQRTEQGDSAVYLCASSYGGRDTGELFFGEGSRLTVL.

This clonotype has more than one count but fewer than ten. V usage is TRBV10-3 and J usage is TRBJ2-3; D unclear. Germline loops: CDR1 ENHRY, CDR2 SYGVKD. This CDR3 spans 11 amino acids. V lost 4 bases and J lost 5, with 4 bases in between. The chain's CDR3 is CAISGVDTQYF. CDR3 coding DNA: TGTGCCATCAGTGGGGTAGATACGCAGTATTTT.

This clonotype was recorded a few times. The gene calls are TRBV14 and TRBJ1-1; D is unresolved. V lost 2 bases and J lost 5, with 6 bases in between. CDR1 and CDR2 from the germline V gene are SGHDN and FVKESK. The CDR3 is 12 amino acids. In DNA form, the CDR3 reads TGTGCCAGCAGCCAACTAGGGACTGAAGCTTTCTTT. Protein sequence: CASSQLGTEAFF.

This rearrangement joins TRBV3-1 to TRBJ2-2; D unresolved. This CDR3 has 16 amino acids. Trimming removed 3 bases at V and 7 bases at J, with 18 bases between. Per germline, CDR1 LGHDT and CDR2 YNNKEL (reference sequence). This chain's CDR3 is CASSHEHRVGGGELFF. The CDR3 coding sequence is TGTGCCAGCAGCCACGAGCATCGCGTCGGTGGCGGGGAGCTGTTTTTT.